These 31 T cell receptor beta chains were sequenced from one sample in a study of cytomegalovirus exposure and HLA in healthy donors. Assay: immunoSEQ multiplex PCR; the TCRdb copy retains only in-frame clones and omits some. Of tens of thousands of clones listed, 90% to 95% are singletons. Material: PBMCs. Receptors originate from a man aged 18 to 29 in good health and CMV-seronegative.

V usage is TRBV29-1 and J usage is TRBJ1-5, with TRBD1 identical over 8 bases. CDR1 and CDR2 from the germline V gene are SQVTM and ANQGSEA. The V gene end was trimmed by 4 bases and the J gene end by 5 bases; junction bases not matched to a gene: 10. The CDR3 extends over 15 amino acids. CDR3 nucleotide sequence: TGCAGCGTTGTATTATTGGGACAGGCCCATCAGCCCCAGCATTTT. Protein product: CSVVLLGQAHQPQHF. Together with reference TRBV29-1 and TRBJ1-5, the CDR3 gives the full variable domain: SAVISQKPSRDICQRGTSLTIQCQVDSQVTMMFWYRQQPGQSLTLIATANQGSEATYESGFVIDKFPISRPNLTFSTLTVSNMSPEDSSIYLCSVVLLGQAHQPQHFGDGTRLSIL.

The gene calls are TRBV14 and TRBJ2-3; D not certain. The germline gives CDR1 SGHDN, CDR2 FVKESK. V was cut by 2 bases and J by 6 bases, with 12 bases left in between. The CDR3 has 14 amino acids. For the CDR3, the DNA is TGTGCCAGCAGCCAATGGTTGGGCCCCGATACGCAGTATTTT. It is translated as CASSQWLGPDTQYF.

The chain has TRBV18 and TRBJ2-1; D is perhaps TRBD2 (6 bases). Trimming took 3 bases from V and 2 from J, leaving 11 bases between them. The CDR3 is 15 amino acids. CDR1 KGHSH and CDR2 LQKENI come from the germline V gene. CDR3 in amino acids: CASSPTSFPYNEQFF. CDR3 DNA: TGTGCCAGCTCACCTACTAGCTTCCCCTACAATGAGCAGTTCTTC.

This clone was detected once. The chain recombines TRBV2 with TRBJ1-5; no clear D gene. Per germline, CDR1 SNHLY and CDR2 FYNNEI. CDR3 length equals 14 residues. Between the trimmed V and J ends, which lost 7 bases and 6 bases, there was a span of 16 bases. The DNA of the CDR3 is TGTGCCAGCACCGAAATGTCAGTTTCTCAGCCCCAGCATTTT. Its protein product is CASTEMSVSQPQHF.

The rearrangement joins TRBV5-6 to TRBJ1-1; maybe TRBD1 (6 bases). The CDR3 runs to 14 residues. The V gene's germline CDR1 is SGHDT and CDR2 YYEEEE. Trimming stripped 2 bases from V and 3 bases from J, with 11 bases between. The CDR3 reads CASSFDRRYTEAFF. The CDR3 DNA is TGTGCCAGCAGCTTTGACAGGCGATACACTGAAGCTTTCTTT. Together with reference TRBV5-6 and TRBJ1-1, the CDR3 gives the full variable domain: DAGVTQSPTHLIKTRGQQVTLRCSPKSGHDTVSWYQQALGQGPQFIFQYYEEEERQRGNFPDRFSGHQFPNYSSELNVNALLLGDSALYLCASSFDRRYTEAFFGQGTRLTVV.

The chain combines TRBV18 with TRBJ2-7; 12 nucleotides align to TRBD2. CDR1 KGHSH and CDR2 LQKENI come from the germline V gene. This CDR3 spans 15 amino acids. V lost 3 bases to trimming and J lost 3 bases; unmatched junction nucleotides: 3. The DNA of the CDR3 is TGTGCCAGCTCACCCCCACTAGCGGGAGGCTACGAGCAGTACTTC. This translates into CASSPPLAGGYEQYF.

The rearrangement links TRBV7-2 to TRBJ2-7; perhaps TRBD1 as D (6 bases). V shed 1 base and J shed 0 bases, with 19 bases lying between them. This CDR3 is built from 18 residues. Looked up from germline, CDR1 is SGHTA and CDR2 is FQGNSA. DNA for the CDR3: TGTGCCAGCAGCTTAGTGGCCCAAGGGGGAGTTAGCTCCTACGAGCAGTACTTC. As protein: CASSLVAQGGVSSYEQYF.

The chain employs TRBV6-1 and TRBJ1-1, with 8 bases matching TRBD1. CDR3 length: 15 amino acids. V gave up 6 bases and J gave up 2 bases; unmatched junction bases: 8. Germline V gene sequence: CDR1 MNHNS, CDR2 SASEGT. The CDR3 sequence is CASRDMGQVNTEAFF. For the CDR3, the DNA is TGTGCCAGCAGGGATATGGGACAGGTAAACACTGAAGCTTTCTTT.

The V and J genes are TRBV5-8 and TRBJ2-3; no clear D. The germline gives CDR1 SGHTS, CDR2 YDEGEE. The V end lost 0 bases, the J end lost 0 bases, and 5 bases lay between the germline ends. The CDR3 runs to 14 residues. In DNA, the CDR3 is TGTGCCAGCAGCTTGGGGCCCAGCACAGATACGCAGTATTTT. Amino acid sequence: CASSLGPSTDTQYF.

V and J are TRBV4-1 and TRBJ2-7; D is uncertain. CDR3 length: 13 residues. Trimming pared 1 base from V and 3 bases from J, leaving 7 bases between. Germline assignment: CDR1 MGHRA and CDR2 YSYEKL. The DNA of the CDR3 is TGCGCCAGCAGCCAAGTTGGGCACTACGAGCAGTACTTC. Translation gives CASSQVGHYEQYF.

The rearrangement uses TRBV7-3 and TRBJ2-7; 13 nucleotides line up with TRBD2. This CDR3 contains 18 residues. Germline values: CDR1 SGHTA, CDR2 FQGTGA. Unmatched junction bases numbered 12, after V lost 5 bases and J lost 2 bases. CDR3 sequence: CASSPYGTSGNYAYEQYF. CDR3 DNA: TGTGCCAGCAGCCCCTACGGGACTAGCGGGAATTATGCCTACGAGCAGTACTTC.

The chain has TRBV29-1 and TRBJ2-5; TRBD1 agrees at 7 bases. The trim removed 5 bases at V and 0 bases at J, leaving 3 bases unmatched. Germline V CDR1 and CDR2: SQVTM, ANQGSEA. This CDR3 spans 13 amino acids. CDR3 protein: CSVLGQNQETQYF. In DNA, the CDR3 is TGCAGCGTTCTGGGACAGAACCAAGAGACCCAGTACTTC.

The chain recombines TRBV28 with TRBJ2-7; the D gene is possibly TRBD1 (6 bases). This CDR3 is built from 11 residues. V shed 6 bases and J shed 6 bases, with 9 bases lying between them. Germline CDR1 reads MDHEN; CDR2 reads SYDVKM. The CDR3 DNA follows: TGTGCCAGCAGACAGGGTGGCGAGCAGTACTTC. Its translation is CASRQGGEQYF. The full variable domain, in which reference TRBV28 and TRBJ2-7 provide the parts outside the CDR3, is DVKVTQSSRYLVKRTGEKVFLECVQDMDHENMFWYRQDPGLGLRLIYFSYDVKMKEKGDIPEGYSVSREKKERFSLILESASTNQTSMYLCASRQGGEQYFGPGTRLTVT.

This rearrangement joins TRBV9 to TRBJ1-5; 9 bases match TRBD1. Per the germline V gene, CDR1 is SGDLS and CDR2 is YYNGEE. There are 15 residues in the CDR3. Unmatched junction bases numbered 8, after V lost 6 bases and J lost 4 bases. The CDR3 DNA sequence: TGTGCCAGCACCGTGGGGGGGACAGGGAATCAGCCCCAGCATTTT. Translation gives CASTVGGTGNQPQHF. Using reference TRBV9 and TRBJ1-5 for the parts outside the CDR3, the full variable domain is DSGVTQTPKHLITATGQRVTLRCSPRSGDLSVYWYQQSLDQGLQFLIQYYNGEERAKGNILERFSAQQFPDLHSELNLSSLELGDSALYFCASTVGGTGNQPQHFGDGTRLSIL.

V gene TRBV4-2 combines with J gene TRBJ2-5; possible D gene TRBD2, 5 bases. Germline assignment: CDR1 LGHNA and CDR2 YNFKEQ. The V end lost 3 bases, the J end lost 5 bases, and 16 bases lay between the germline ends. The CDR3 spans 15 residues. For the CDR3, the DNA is TGTGCCAGCAGCCACCCGAAGGCCGGGGTGGAGACCCAGTACTTC. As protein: CASSHPKAGVETQYF.

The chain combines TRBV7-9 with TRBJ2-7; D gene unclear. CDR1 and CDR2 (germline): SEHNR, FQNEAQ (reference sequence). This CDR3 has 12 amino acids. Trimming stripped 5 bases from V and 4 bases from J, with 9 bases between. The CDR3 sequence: CASSLSQYEQYF. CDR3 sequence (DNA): TGTGCCAGCAGCCTTTCACAGTACGAGCAGTACTTC.

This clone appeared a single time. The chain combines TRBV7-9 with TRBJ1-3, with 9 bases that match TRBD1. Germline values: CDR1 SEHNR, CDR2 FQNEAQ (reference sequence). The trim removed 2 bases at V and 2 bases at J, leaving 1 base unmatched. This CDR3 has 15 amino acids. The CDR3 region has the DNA TGTGCCAGCAGCTTAACAGGGGGCGCTGGAAACACCATATATTTT. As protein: CASSLTGGAGNTIYF.

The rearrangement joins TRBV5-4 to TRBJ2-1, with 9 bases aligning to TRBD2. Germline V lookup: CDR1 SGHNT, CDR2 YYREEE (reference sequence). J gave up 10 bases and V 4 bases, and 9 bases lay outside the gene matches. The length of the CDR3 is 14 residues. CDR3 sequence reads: CASSAPSGAREQFF. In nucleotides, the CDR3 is TGTGCCAGCAGCGCCCCTAGCGGGGCCAGGGAGCAGTTCTTC.

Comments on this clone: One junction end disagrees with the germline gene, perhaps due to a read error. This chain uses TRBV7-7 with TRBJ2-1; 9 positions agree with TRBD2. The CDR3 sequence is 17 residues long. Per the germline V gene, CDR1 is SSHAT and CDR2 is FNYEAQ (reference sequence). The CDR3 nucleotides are TGTGCTAGCAGCTCTCTCCCGACTAGCGGATTATCCTATGAGCAGTTCTTC. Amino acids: CASSSLPTSGLSYEQFF. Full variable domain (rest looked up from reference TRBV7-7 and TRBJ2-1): GAGVSQSPRYKVTKRGQDVTLRCDPISSHATLYWYQQALGQGPEFLTYFNYEAQPDKSGLPSDRFSAERPEGSISTLTIQRTEQRDSAMYRCASSSLPTSGLSYEQFFGPGTRLTVL.

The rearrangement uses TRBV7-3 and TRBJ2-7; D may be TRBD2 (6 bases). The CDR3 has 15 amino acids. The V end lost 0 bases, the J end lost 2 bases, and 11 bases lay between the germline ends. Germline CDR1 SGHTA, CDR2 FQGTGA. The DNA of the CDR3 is TGTGCCAGCAGCTTAACACCCGGGAGTACCTACGAGCAGTACTTC. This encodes CASSLTPGSTYEQYF.

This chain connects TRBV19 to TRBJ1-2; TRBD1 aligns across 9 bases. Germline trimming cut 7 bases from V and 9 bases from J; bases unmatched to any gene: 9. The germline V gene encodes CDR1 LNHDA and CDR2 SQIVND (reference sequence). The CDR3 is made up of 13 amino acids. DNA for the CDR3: TGTGCCAGTACCCCCGACAGGGGGATGAGCTACACCTTC. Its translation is CASTPDRGMSYTF.

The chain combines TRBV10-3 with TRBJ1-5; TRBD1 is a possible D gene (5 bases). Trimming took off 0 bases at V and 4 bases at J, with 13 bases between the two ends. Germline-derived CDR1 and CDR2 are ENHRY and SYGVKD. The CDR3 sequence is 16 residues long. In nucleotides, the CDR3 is TGTGCCATCAGTGAGTCGGGCAGGGTAAGGAATCAGCCCCAGCATTTT. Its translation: CAISESGRVRNQPQHF.

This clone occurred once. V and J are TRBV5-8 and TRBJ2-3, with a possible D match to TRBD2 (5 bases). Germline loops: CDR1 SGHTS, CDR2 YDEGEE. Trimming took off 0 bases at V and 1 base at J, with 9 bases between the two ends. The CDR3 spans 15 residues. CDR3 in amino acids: CASSLGRARTDTQYF. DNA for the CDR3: TGTGCCAGCAGCTTGGGGCGGGCCCGCACAGATACGCAGTATTTT.

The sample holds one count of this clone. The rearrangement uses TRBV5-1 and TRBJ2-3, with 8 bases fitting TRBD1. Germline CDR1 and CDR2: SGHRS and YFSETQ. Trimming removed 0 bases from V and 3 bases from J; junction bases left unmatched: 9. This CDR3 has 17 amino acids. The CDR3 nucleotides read TGCGCCAGCAGCTTGGAACTTGCAGGGGGCAATACAGATACGCAGTATTTT. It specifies CASSLELAGGNTDTQYF.

CDR3 region: CASSRRMQGSYEQYF. DNA for the CDR3: TGTGCCAGCAGCCGCAGAATGCAGGGGTCCTACGAGCAGTACTTC. The rearrangement links TRBV7-8 to TRBJ2-7; weak D call: TRBD1 (6 bases). The CDR3 contains 15 residues. V shed 5 bases and J shed 1 base, with 15 bases lying between them. In germline, CDR1 is SGHVS, CDR2 FQNEAQ.

CDR3 amino acids: CASTGTSGTGELFF. In DNA, the CDR3 is TGTGCCAGCACCGGGACTAGCGGCACCGGGGAGCTGTTTTTT. The chain has TRBV9 and TRBJ2-2, with 11 bases identical to TRBD2. The CDR3 consists of 14 residues. The V gene's germline CDR1 is SGDLS and CDR2 YYNGEE. V trimming: 6 bases; J trimming: 4 bases; junction bases outside the gene matches: 2.

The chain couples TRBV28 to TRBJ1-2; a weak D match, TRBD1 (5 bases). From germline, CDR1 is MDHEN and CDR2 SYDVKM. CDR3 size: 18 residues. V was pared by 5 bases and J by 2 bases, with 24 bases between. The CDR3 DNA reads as TGTGCCAGCAGTCCCGGGCCCTGGGGGGTGGGTCCCAACTATGGCTACACCTTC. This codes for CASSPGPWGVGPNYGYTF.

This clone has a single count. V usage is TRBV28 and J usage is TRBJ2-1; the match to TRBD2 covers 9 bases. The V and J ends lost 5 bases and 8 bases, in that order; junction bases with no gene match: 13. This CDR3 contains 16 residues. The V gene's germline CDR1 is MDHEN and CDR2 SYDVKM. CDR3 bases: TGTGCCAGCAGTCAACGGAGGGGACTAGCAGGGGATGAGCAGTTCTTC. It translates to CASSQRRGLAGDEQFF.

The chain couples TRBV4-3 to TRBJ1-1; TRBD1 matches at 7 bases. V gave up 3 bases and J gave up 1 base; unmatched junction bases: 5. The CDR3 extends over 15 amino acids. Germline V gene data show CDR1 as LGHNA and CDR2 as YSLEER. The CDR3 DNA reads TGCGCCAGCAGCCATTCCGGGACAGAGAACACTGAAGCTTTCTTT. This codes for CASSHSGTENTEAFF.

CDR3 sequence: CSVELGTDTQYF. CDR3 in DNA: TGCAGCGTTGAGCTAGGCACAGATACGCAGTATTTT. The chain uses TRBV29-1 and TRBJ2-3; D is ambiguous. From germline, CDR1 is SQVTM and CDR2 ANQGSEA. The CDR3 covers 12 residues. Trimming removed 3 bases at V and 1 base at J, with 5 bases between.

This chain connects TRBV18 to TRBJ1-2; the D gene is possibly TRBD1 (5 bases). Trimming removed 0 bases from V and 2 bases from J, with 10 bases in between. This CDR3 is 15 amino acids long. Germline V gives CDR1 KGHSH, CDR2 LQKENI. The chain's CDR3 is CASSPPRGGNYGYTF. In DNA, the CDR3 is TGTGCCAGCTCACCACCGAGGGGAGGAAACTATGGCTACACCTTC.